This T cell receptor (beta chain) was sequenced in a study of regulatory T cells in long-lasting Graves disease. Researchers made TCR beta libraries by using iRepertoire HTBI primers and running Arm-PCR on CDR3 regions. TCRdb reprocessed the multiplex PCR reads with MiXCR, giving one entry per CDR3 protein. The data hold hundreds of thousands of distinct CDR3 sequences, with about 32% observed a single time. Indicated time point: persistent/refractory GD, antithyroid drugs over 5 years with positive TRAb. Researchers made the TCR library from RNA that was extracted from PBMCs. EDTA tubes held Nine milliliters of peripheral blood from each patient. This clonotype was found many times. No antigen is known for it. Findings of the study overall: For persistent Graves' patients, TCR diversity was lower than for newly diagnosed ones.

The CDR3 consists of 15 residues. Germline trimming cut 1 base from V and 2 bases from J; bases unmatched to any gene: 0. Germline assignment: CDR1 SGHAT and CDR2 FQNNGV. The sequence came from a female donor with Graves disease. J is TRBJ2-7 and V is TRBV11-2; 12 bases are shared with TRBD2. This sample comprised peripheral blood mononuclear cells (PBMCs), obtained when the disease was refractory, from a patient treated with antithyroid drugs. Here the CDR3 reads CASSLGLAGAYEQYF. Here the CDR3 DNA reads TGTGCCAGCAGCTTAGGACTAGCGGGAGCCTACGAGCAGTACTTC.